The source of this T cell receptor beta chain is a study of blood T cell repertoires in COVID-19 (dated by TCRdb to 2018 to 2021). General notes on the study: Samples from collaborators originated in the United States, Italy and Spain and spanned both the acute and convalescent phases of COVID-19. The repertoires were released in a freely available public database meant as a resource for research on the immune response to SARS-CoV-2. The prospective study material was composed of cDNA or gDNA derived from T cells, B-cell-depleted T cells, or PBMCs. A de-identified subject ID, COVID-19 status, age in years and sex were almost always included in the sample metadata. Samples came from the ongoing ImmuneRACE study (first 160 participants) plus 1,254 subjects from 6 global collaborators. Deeply sampled blood TCRbeta repertoires from subjects exposed to, actively infected with, or recovered from COVID-19 were included in the dataset. Where available, HLA class I and class II types were taken from metadata supplied by the sample provider and were not determined by assay-based typing.

The CDR3, cysteine through phenylalanine, is 13 amino acids long. Solely the CDR3 DNA is kept, with 39 bases framed from the first base. CDR1 and CDR2 were assigned from the germline V gene as MNHEY and SVGAGI. Trimming takes 2 bases from V and 1 base from J, and the germline ends sit 5 bases apart. Whole blood was collected in K2EDTA tubes by collaborating institutions according to the institutions' own protocols. Collaborator samples were shipped for TCRbeta analysis as frozen whole blood, isolated PBMCs, or DNA extracted from either sample type. TCRbeta CDR3 regions were amplified from genomic DNA by means of the immunoSEQ Assay, a bias-controlled multiplex PCR. Per the original workflow: The number of nucleated cells in each sample was estimated by amplification of reference gene primers within the assay. To quantify the absolute abundance of each unique TCRbeta CDR3 rearrangement, sequence reads were collapsed and filtered. For each sample, productive Simpson clonality was calculated as the square root of Simpson's diversity index across productive rearrangements. The immuneACCESS repertoire file appears here via TCRdb, limited to in-frame rearrangements. These files lack a portion of the clones; in checked studies, under half of the deficit traces to unresolved V genes, and the cause of the others is not known. V, J and clone size were drawn from that table, and D and trimming were deduced from the DNA. This sample is represented by a few hundred thousand clones; more than 75% of them were singletons. The top ten hold around 12% of the sample.

Overall results and qualifications from the work: Clinical and demographic metadata were provided uncurated, with the amount varying by source and participant.

Of note for this clone: Its antigen has not been determined. Base qualities are missing; no much larger clone stands one base away. The same CDR3 also results from other DNA sequences found in this sample.

The V gene is TRBV6-5 and the J gene is TRBJ1-1; TRBD1 is perhaps the D gene, given 5 matching bases. The source of this sequence is an elderly man with acute or convalescent COVID-19. The sample consisted of peripheral blood. CDR3 sequence: CASSYDRNTEAFF. The nucleotide sequence reads TGTGCCAGCAGTTACGACAGGAACACTGAAGCTTTCTTT.